A single sample is the source of the 10 T cell receptor beta chains below, sequenced in a study of identical twins. TCRdb analysed the 5' RACE reads with MiXCR anew, one entry per CDR3 protein. The repertoire holds about 530,000 distinct CDR3 sequences, with 13% to 15% as singletons. These data were likewise used in another study, on yellow fever vaccine responses in identical twins.

The sequenced sample consisted of CD4+ T cells sorted from blood. Every receptor here comes from a woman younger than 35 in good health.

Only a few counts were recorded for this clonotype. The chain joins TRBV6-1 to TRBJ2-7; a possible D gene is TRBD2 (5 bases). The CDR3 runs 16 residues. The V and J ends lost 3 bases and 2 bases respectively, with 17 bases between them. Per germline, CDR1 MNHNS and CDR2 SASEGT. The CDR3 region is CASSDPGSPPPYEQYV. In DNA form, the CDR3 reads TGTGCCAGCAGTGACCCTGGGAGCCCCCCTCCCTACGAGCAGTACGTC.

This chain uses TRBV6-2 or TRBV6-3 with TRBJ2-7; 15 nucleotides agree with TRBD2. CDR1 is MNHEY, CDR2 SVGEGT, per germline. The length of the CDR3 is 21 residues. V lost 3 bases and J lost 0; bases outside the gene matches: 15. CDR3 in amino acids: CASSYYRPGLAGGPSSYEQYF. In nucleotides, the CDR3 is TGTGCCAGCAGTTATTATCGACCGGGACTAGCGGGAGGCCCTAGCTCCTACGAGCAGTACTTC.

This sequence joins TRBV20-1 and TRBJ1-1; D is possibly TRBD1 (6 bases). The V end lost 6 bases, the J end lost 1 base, and 12 bases lay between the germline ends. Germline CDR1 reads DFQATT; CDR2 reads SNEGSKA (reference sequence). The CDR3 loop spans 13 amino acids. CDR3 bases: TGCAGTGCCCGCTGGGGGGCGAACACTGAAGCTTTCTTT. Translating gives CSARWGANTEAFF.

The chain recombines TRBV20-1 with TRBJ2-7; TRBD2 agrees at 7 bases. In germline, CDR1 is DFQATT, CDR2 SNEGSKA (reference sequence). The CDR3 loop spans 13 amino acids. Losses at the gene ends were 3 bases for V and 4 bases for J; bases not matched to a gene: 6. The DNA for the CDR3 is TGCAGTGCTAGCGATGAGCGGGGTTACGAGCAGTACGTC. Protein: CSASDERGYEQYV.

The sample holds a few counts of this clonotype. This rearrangement joins TRBV24-1 to TRBJ2-2; the D gene could be TRBD1 or TRBD2 (5 bases each). Trimming shortened V by 4 bases and J by 6 bases, and 14 bases separated the two germline ends. Per germline, CDR1 KGHDR and CDR2 SFDVKD. The CDR3 has 15 residues. The CDR3 loop reads CATSETGTRAGELFF. The CDR3 DNA follows: TGTGCCACCAGTGAGACCGGGACCCGGGCCGGGGAGCTGTTTTTT.

The CDR3 sequence: CASSEGVLQETQYF. The CDR3 nucleotides read TGTGCCAGCAGTGAAGGCGTATTACAAGAGACCCAGTACTTC. The chain is built from TRBV2 and TRBJ2-5; D unclear. Trimming took 1 base from V and 2 from J, leaving 8 bases between them. CDR1 is SNHLY, CDR2 FYNNEI, per germline. The CDR3 spans 14 residues.

This clonotype was recorded a few times. V and J are TRBV5-1 and TRBJ2-5; tentatively, D is TRBD1 (8 bases). CDR3 length: 18 amino acids. Germline values: CDR1 SGHRS, CDR2 YFSETQ. V shed 4 bases and J shed 2 bases, with 24 bases lying between them. The CDR3 is CASSVPGGQEKLQETQYF. The DNA for the CDR3 is TGCGCCAGCAGCGTCCCGGGGGGACAGGAGAAACTTCAAGAGACCCAGTACTTC.

This sequence joins TRBV7-2 and TRBJ1-5, with D possibly matching TRBD1 (5 bases). The CDR3 is 15 amino acids. Per the germline V gene, CDR1 is SGHTA and CDR2 is FQGNSA. The V and J ends lost 5 bases and 4 bases respectively, with 15 bases between them. The DNA for the CDR3 is TGTGCCAGCAGCGCGAACCGGGACTTTAATCAGCCCCAGCATTTT. It translates to CASSANRDFNQPQHF.

This rearrangement joins TRBV20-1 to TRBJ2-7; 10 bases align to TRBD2. CDR1 and CDR2 (germline): DFQATT, SNEGSKA (reference sequence). The CDR3 totals 14 residues. With V trimmed by 1 base and J by 3 bases, 3 bases remained unmatched. The chain's CDR3 is CSARGTSGNYEQYF. CDR3 nucleotides: TGCAGTGCTAGAGGGACTAGCGGAAACTACGAGCAGTACTTC.

This clonotype was found a few times. The chain carries TRBV18 and TRBJ1-4; 9 bases align to TRBD1. Per germline, CDR1 KGHSH and CDR2 LQKENI. The CDR3 runs 17 residues. V trimming: 2 bases; J trimming: 7 bases; junction bases outside the gene matches: 11. The DNA of the CDR3 is TGTGCCAGCTCACCATCCGGACAGGGGCCGGTTGGTGAAAAACTGTTTTTT. Its translation: CASSPSGQGPVGEKLFF.